What follows are 8 T cell receptor beta chains derived from one specimen sequenced in a study of T-cell reconstitution after alpha-beta-depleted transplantation in children. Construction of the TCRbeta library involved unique molecular identifiers. TCRdb analysed the PCR reads with MiXCR anew, one entry per CDR3 protein. The sample lists 200,000 to 250,000 distinct CDR3 sequences, 11% seen once, with 28% in the top ten. Material: PBMCs, obtained before TCRalphabeta/CD19-depleted stem cell transplant. Receptors originate from a child under two years old with acute myeloid leukemia, due to receive a stem cell transplant.

This clonotype came up many times. The chain combines TRBV20-1 with TRBJ1-5, with 7 bases aligning to TRBD1. The length of the CDR3 is 13 residues. Germline CDR1 DFQATT, CDR2 SNEGSKA (reference sequence). Trimming cost V 5 bases and J 3 bases; bases outside gene matches: 4. The CDR3 region has the DNA TGCAGTGCTCGGACAGGAGACAATCAGCCCCAGCATTTT. Amino acid sequence: CSARTGDNQPQHF.

This clonotype was seen ten or more times. CDR3 sequence (DNA): TGTGCCACGGGTCTGAACACTGAAGCTTTCTTT. Protein product: CATGLNTEAFF. V and J are TRBV7-9 and TRBJ1-1; D call uncertain. CDR1 and CDR2 (germline): SEHNR, FQNEAQ (reference sequence). With 10 bases removed from V and 0 bases from J, the gap between germline ends came to 6 bases. This CDR3 has 11 amino acids. Full variable domain (missing parts from reference TRBV7-9 and TRBJ1-1): DTGVSQNPRHKITKRGQNVTFRCDPISEHNRLYWYRQTLGQGPEFLTYFQNEAQLEKSRLLSDRFSAERPKGSFSTLEIQRTEQGDSAMYLCATGLNTEAFFGQGTRLTVV.

This clonotype was detected many times. The V gene is TRBV12-3 or TRBV12-4, the J gene TRBJ1-6, with D unresolved. The V end lost 3 bases, the J end lost 6 bases, and 15 bases lay between the germline ends. This CDR3 spans 16 amino acids. The CDR3 DNA sequence: TGTGCCAGCAGTTTTGGGCCACCTCTGGCTAATTCACCCCTCCACTTT. Translation gives CASSFGPPLANSPLHF.

To note about this clonotype: The junction departs from the called germline gene at one end, perhaps through a read error. The CDR3 here is CSVRVAGRYPYNEQFF. The CDR3 region has the DNA TGCAGTGTTAGAGTAGCGGGACGTTACCCTTACAATGAGCAGTTCTTC. The rearrangement uses TRBV20-1 and TRBJ2-1, with TRBD2 matching 8 bases. Germline V gives CDR1 DFQATT, CDR2 SNEGSKA (reference sequence). This CDR3 is built from 16 residues.

This clonotype was counted ten times or more. The rearrangement links TRBV6-5 to TRBJ2-2, with TRBD2 matching over 7 bases. The CDR3 is made up of 15 amino acids. The ends lost 2 bases at V and 4 bases at J; junction bases unmatched: 4. CDR1 MNHEY and CDR2 SVGAGI come from the germline V gene. Written as DNA, the CDR3 is TGTGCCAGCAGTTACCGGCGGACTAGCACCGGGGAGCTGTTTTTT. Translating gives CASSYRRTSTGELFF.

Ten or more counts support this clonotype. The chain is built from TRBV2 and TRBJ2-4, with 7 bases lining up with TRBD1. Trimming cost V 7 bases and J 0 bases; bases outside gene matches: 15. Germline CDR1 is SNHLY and CDR2 is FYNNEI. The CDR3 has 18 amino acids. In DNA form, the CDR3 reads TGTGCCAGCAACGCCGGGACAGCGGTCCCCCTAGCCAAAAACATTCAGTACTTC. It translates to CASNAGTAVPLAKNIQYF.

This clonotype has at least ten counts. V usage is TRBV5-1 and J usage is TRBJ2-7, with 8 bases that match TRBD2. This CDR3 is built from 15 residues. Germline V lookup: CDR1 SGHRS, CDR2 YFSETQ. The V gene end was trimmed by 5 bases and the J gene end by 4 bases; junction bases not matched to a gene: 11. The DNA for the CDR3 is TGCGCCAGCAGGCGCGGGGGGACCCAGAAATACGAGCAGTACTTC. It specifies CASRRGGTQKYEQYF.

The chain uses TRBV5-1 and TRBJ1-1, with D possibly being TRBD1 (5 bases). The CDR3 is 14 residues long. Germline values: CDR1 SGHRS, CDR2 YFSETQ. V was pared by 4 bases and J by 0 bases, with 10 bases between. The CDR3 coding sequence is TGCGCCAGCAGCACGGGACGAGTGAACACTGAAGCTTTCTTT. Translated, it gives CASSTGRVNTEAFF.